This passage covers 29 T cell receptor beta chains from one sample sequenced in a study of control samples from healthy donors and cancer patients. Repertoires were generated with immunoSEQ multiplex PCR, while TCRdb's copy carries only in-frame clones and drops some. Found here are over 150,000 clones, around 90% of them singletons; the top ten hold around 2.2%. Sequencing was performed on blood. All receptors derive from a woman aged 40 to 50 in good health.

The chain joins TRBV11-2 to TRBJ2-7; D is possibly TRBD1 or TRBD2 (6 bases each). The CDR3 is made up of 14 amino acids. The V gene's germline CDR1 is SGHAT and CDR2 FQNNGV. V was cut by 5 bases and J by 5 bases, with 16 bases left in between. This chain's CDR3 is CASSIGSGAHEQYF. The CDR3 coding sequence is TGTGCCAGCAGCATCGGTTCGGGGGCCCACGAGCAGTACTTC.

J is TRBJ1-2 and V is TRBV20-1, with D tentatively TRBD1 (6 bases). Germline CDR1 is DFQATT and CDR2 is SNEGSKA (reference sequence). CDR3 size: 14 residues. Trimming left V 3 bases short and J 8 bases short, with 19 bases between. CDR3 bases: TGCAGTGCTAGTCTGGGGGCGCTGATGACGGGCTACACCTTC. Translation: CSASLGALMTGYTF.

The V and J genes are TRBV5-1 and TRBJ1-1; 9 bases match TRBD1. V was pared by 0 bases and J by 4 bases, with 13 bases of the junction left unmatched. The CDR3 runs 18 residues. Looked up from germline, CDR1 is SGHRS and CDR2 is YFSETQ. The CDR3 coding sequence is TGCGCCAGCAGCTTGGACAGGGGGCCCTGGGTTGAGGGCACTGAAGCTTTCTTT. The encoded protein is CASSLDRGPWVEGTEAFF.

The chain uses TRBV2 and TRBJ1-2; 7 bases agree with TRBD1. Germline trimming cut 6 bases from V and 7 bases from J; bases unmatched to any gene: 8. This CDR3 is built from 13 residues. CDR1 SNHLY and CDR2 FYNNEI come from the germline V gene. This CDR3 is CASRDGQAGGYTF. Here the CDR3 DNA reads TGTGCCAGCAGAGACGGACAGGCCGGTGGCTACACCTTC. Complete variable domain (other parts from reference TRBV2 and TRBJ1-2): EPEVTQTPSHQVTQMGQEVILRCVPISNHLYFYWYRQILGQKVEFLVSFYNNEISEKSEIFDDQFSVERPDGSNFTLKIRSTKLEDSAMYFCASRDGQAGGYTFGSGTRLTVV.

This sequence joins TRBV25-1 and TRBJ2-2, with TRBD2 as a possible D gene (6 bases). V dropped 9 bases and J dropped 3 bases, with 11 bases sitting between them. This CDR3 region has 13 residues. Germline lookup yields CDR1 MGHDK and CDR2 SYGVNS. CDR3 residues: CASQTRDTGELFF. DNA for the CDR3: TGTGCCAGTCAGACTAGGGACACCGGGGAGCTGTTTTTT.

This chain links TRBV19 with TRBJ2-3; 10 bases fit TRBD2. The trim removed 7 bases at V and 0 bases at J, leaving 7 bases unmatched. The CDR3 is 16 amino acids. CDR1 LNHDA and CDR2 SQIVND come from the germline V gene (reference sequence). CDR3 sequence (DNA): TGTGCCAGTACCCTCGGACTAGCGGCTAGCACAGATACGCAGTATTTT. Protein product: CASTLGLAASTDTQYF.

The J gene is TRBJ1-5, the V gene TRBV27; D is uncertain. CDR3 size: 17 residues. Germline V gene data show CDR1 as MNHEY and CDR2 as SMNVEV (reference sequence). V was clipped by 2 bases and J by 3 bases, with 17 bases between them. For the CDR3, the DNA is TGTGCCAGCAGTTTACTCGTCCGACTGCATTTCAATCAGCCCCAGCATTTT. It is translated as CASSLLVRLHFNQPQHF.

V gene TRBV27 combines with J gene TRBJ2-2, with no clear D. Trimming stripped 5 bases from V and 3 bases from J, with 7 bases between. The length of the CDR3 is 13 residues. Looked up from germline, CDR1 is MNHEY and CDR2 is SMNVEV (reference sequence). The CDR3 bases are TGTGCCAGCAGTCCGCCGTACACCGGGGAGCTGTTTTTT. Its translation: CASSPPYTGELFF.

The chain uses TRBV5-1 and TRBJ2-5; TRBD2 might be the D (5 bases). The germline V gene encodes CDR1 SGHRS and CDR2 YFSETQ. CDR3 length: 13 residues. Trimming cost V 4 bases and J 2 bases, with 9 bases left between them. In DNA form, the CDR3 reads TGCGCCAGCAGCCCGGACTTACAAGAGACCCAGTACTTC. Its translation: CASSPDLQETQYF.

Regarding this clone: The sample holds other DNA sequences that translate to the same CDR3. V is TRBV5-1 and J is TRBJ1-1; D is undetermined. CDR1 is SGHRS, CDR2 YFSETQ, per germline. V was pared by 0 bases and J by 1 base, with 4 bases between. This CDR3 spans 13 amino acids. The CDR3 bases are TGCGCCAGCAGCTTGGGTGGGAACACTGAAGCTTTCTTT. This gives the protein CASSLGGNTEAFF.

The gene calls are TRBV6-5 and TRBJ2-3, with D uncertain. The V gene lost 2 bases and the J gene lost 3 bases, with 9 bases spanning the gap. The CDR3 is 14 residues long. In germline, CDR1 is MNHEY, CDR2 SVGAGI. CDR3 amino acids: CASSYKDMTDTQYF. CDR3 sequence (DNA): TGTGCCAGCAGTTACAAGGATATGACAGATACGCAGTATTTT.

This chain connects TRBV27 to TRBJ1-5, with 7 bases lining up with TRBD1. CDR1 is MNHEY, CDR2 SMNVEV, per germline (reference sequence). Unmatched junction bases numbered 4, after V lost 5 bases and J lost 0 bases. There are 15 residues in the CDR3. The CDR3 DNA reads TGTGCCAGCAGTCGGGACAGACTTAGCAATCAGCCCCAGCATTTT. It yields the protein CASSRDRLSNQPQHF.

The rearrangement links TRBV11-2 to TRBJ1-1, with no clear D. The germline V gene encodes CDR1 SGHAT and CDR2 FQNNGV. Trimming removed 4 bases from V and 1 base from J, with 13 bases in between. The CDR3 is made up of 15 amino acids. The CDR3 sequence is CASSYNGVGNTEAFF. The CDR3 DNA reads TGTGCCAGCAGCTACAACGGGGTGGGGAACACTGAAGCTTTCTTT.

The chain couples TRBV12-3 or TRBV12-4 to TRBJ1-1; no firm D call. With 5 bases removed from V and 2 bases from J, the gap between germline ends came to 9 bases. The CDR3 is 13 amino acids. CDR3 residues: CASSPQINTEAFF. CDR3 bases: TGTGCCAGCAGTCCACAGATAAACACTGAAGCTTTCTTT.

The chain couples TRBV7-2 to TRBJ2-5; D might be TRBD1 (6 bases). Trimming took 5 bases from V and 2 from J, leaving 12 bases between them. The germline V gene has CDR1 SGHTA and CDR2 FQGNSA. CDR3 length: 14 amino acids. The CDR3 here is CASSTGTPQETQYF. CDR3 bases: TGTGCCAGCAGCACCGGGACACCGCAAGAGACCCAGTACTTC.

The chain uses TRBV27 and TRBJ1-3; maybe TRBD1 (5 bases). Looked up from germline, CDR1 is MNHEY and CDR2 is SMNVEV (reference sequence). The V and J ends lost 0 bases and 2 bases respectively, with 14 bases between them. The CDR3 is 17 amino acids. In nucleotides, the CDR3 is TGTGCCAGCAGTTTATCAGGCCCAGGGTTCACTGGAAACACCATATATTTT. As protein: CASSLSGPGFTGNTIYF.

The chain employs TRBV12-3 or TRBV12-4 and TRBJ1-2, with 8 bases identical to TRBD1. J gave up 8 bases and V 8 bases, and 10 bases lay outside the gene matches. This CDR3 has 13 residues. CDR3 in amino acids: CASGEGQGWGYTF. CDR3 in DNA: TGTGCCAGCGGAGAAGGACAGGGCTGGGGCTACACCTTC.

The gene calls are TRBV5-1 and TRBJ1-6; 7 bases are a match to TRBD1. There are 16 residues in the CDR3. Germline lookup yields CDR1 SGHRS and CDR2 YFSETQ. The junction had 7 bases not matched to a gene; V was cut back by 4 bases and J by 3 bases. The CDR3 loop reads CASSTGQDFYNSPLHF. CDR3 DNA: TGCGCCAGCAGCACAGGACAGGACTTCTATAATTCACCCCTCCACTTT.

V and J are TRBV27 and TRBJ1-5, with D maybe TRBD1 (6 bases). V was cut by 7 bases and J by 6 bases, with 22 bases left in between. This CDR3 contains 16 residues. Germline V gene lookup returns CDR1 MNHEY and CDR2 SMNVEV (reference sequence). The CDR3 region has the DNA TGTGCCAGCATGAGTCAGGGGAGAGGAAAGGGTCAGCCCCAGCATTTT. Translation gives CASMSQGRGKGQPQHF.

The gene calls are TRBV4-1 and TRBJ2-2; D may match TRBD1 or TRBD2 (6 bases each). Trimming removed 7 bases from V and 4 bases from J, with 13 bases in between. Germline loops: CDR1 MGHRA, CDR2 YSYEKL. The CDR3 length is 14 residues. CDR3 in amino acids: CASNIPGATGELFF. CDR3 DNA sequence: TGCGCCAGCAACATACCGGGGGCCACCGGGGAGCTGTTTTTT.

The CDR3 DNA sequence: TGCGCCAGCAGCTCGCTATCCGGGACAACGGGGTCCAGGGGTGGCTACACCTTC. Its translation: CASSSLSGTTGSRGGYTF. The V call is TRBV5-1, the J call TRBJ1-2, with D tentatively TRBD1 (6 bases). Germline V gene lookup returns CDR1 SGHRS and CDR2 YFSETQ. V was pared by 3 bases and J by 7 bases, with 28 bases between. This CDR3 has 18 amino acids.

The chain joins TRBV15 to TRBJ1-2; D is undetermined. The CDR3 consists of 15 residues. Germline V gene lookup returns CDR1 LNHNV and CDR2 YYDKDF (reference sequence). The V and J ends lost 1 base and 0 bases respectively, with 9 bases between them. This chain's CDR3 is CATSRGDYPNYGYTF. CDR3 bases: TGTGCCACCAGCAGAGGCGATTATCCTAACTATGGCTACACCTTC.

The gene calls are TRBV6-5 and TRBJ2-3; TRBD2 agrees at 7 bases. The CDR3 extends over 15 amino acids. The junction had 9 bases not matched to a gene; V was cut back by 5 bases and J by 4 bases. In germline, CDR1 is MNHEY, CDR2 SVGAGI. DNA for the CDR3: TGTGCCAGCAGTCTAGCGGTAGCGGTTTCAGATACGCAGTATTTT. Encoded protein: CASSLAVAVSDTQYF.

V and J are TRBV2 and TRBJ1-6; no clear D gene. Germline CDR1 SNHLY, CDR2 FYNNEI. V gave up 6 bases and J gave up 0 bases, with 3 bases separating them. The CDR3 runs 13 residues. In nucleotides, the CDR3 is TGTGCCAGCAGGGGCTCCTATAATTCACCCCTCCACTTT. As protein: CASRGSYNSPLHF.

The J gene is TRBJ2-7, the V gene TRBV6-5, with D perhaps matching TRBD2 (6 bases). The CDR3 spans 15 residues. V was shortened by 7 bases and J by 0 bases, with 16 bases between the two germline ends. Germline loops: CDR1 MNHEY, CDR2 SVGAGI. This CDR3 is CASTRWDGSSYEQYF. The CDR3 DNA follows: TGTGCCAGCACCCGGTGGGACGGGAGCTCCTACGAGCAGTACTTC.

This clone was seen once. This chain connects TRBV29-1 to TRBJ2-7; 7 nucleotides agree with TRBD1. The germline V gene has CDR1 SQVTM and CDR2 ANQGSEA. This CDR3 comprises 12 residues. The V segment lost 7 bases and the J segment 0 bases; nucleotides outside the gene matches: 3. Written as DNA, the CDR3 is TGCAGCGCTGCAGGGGGCTCCTACGAGCAGTACTTC. This gives the protein CSAAGGSYEQYF.

The chain links TRBV9 to TRBJ1-1; D is undetermined. The CDR3 consists of 14 residues. The germline gives CDR1 SGDLS, CDR2 YYNGEE. The germline V and J ends were trimmed by 0 bases and 0 bases, with 6 bases remaining between them. The CDR3 nucleotides read TGTGCCAGCAGCGTAGCCGCGTTGAACACTGAAGCTTTCTTT. Translating gives CASSVAALNTEAFF. Drawing the rest from reference TRBV9 and TRBJ1-1, the complete variable domain is DSGVTQTPKHLITATGQRVTLRCSPRSGDLSVYWYQQSLDQGLQFLIQYYNGEERAKGNILERFSAQQFPDLHSELNLSSLELGDSALYFCASSVAALNTEAFFGQGTRLTVV.

J is TRBJ1-2 and V is TRBV27, with 7 bases identical to TRBD1. The CDR3 has 11 amino acids. Germline V gene lookup returns CDR1 MNHEY and CDR2 SMNVEV (reference sequence). Trimming at V came to 8 bases and at J to 8 bases, leaving 5 bases not matched to a gene. The CDR3 loop is CASQGRGGYTF. The CDR3 DNA reads as TGTGCCAGCCAAGGCAGGGGGGGCTACACCTTC.

V and J are TRBV5-4 and TRBJ2-7, with D tentatively TRBD1 (5 bases). CDR1 and CDR2 (germline): SGHNT, YYREEE (reference sequence). Trimming pared 0 bases from V and 2 bases from J, leaving 15 bases between. CDR3 size: 16 residues. CDR3 sequence reads: CASSLGGTGATYEQYF. CDR3 nucleotide sequence: TGTGCCAGCAGCTTGGGAGGAACAGGTGCCACCTACGAGCAGTACTTC.